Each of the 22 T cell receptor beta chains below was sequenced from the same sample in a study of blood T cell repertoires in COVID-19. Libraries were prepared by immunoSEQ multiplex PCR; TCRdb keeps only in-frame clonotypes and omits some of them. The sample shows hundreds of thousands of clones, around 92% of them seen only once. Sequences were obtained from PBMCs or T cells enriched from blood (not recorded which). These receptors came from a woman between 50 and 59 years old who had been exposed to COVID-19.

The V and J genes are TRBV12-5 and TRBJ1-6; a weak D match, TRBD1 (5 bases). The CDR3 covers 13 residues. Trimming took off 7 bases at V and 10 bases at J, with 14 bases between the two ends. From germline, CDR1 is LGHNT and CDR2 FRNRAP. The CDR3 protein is CASAQGLGSPLHF. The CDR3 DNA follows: TGTGCTAGTGCTCAGGGCCTCGGCTCACCCCTCCACTTT.

Written as DNA, the CDR3 is TGTGCCAGCAGTACCAAGACAGGGGGCGAGCAGCCCCAGCATTTT. This encodes CASSTKTGGEQPQHF. The chain employs TRBV27 and TRBJ1-5; 10 bases are shared with TRBD1. Looked up from germline, CDR1 is MNHEY and CDR2 is SMNVEV (reference sequence). Trimming cost V 5 bases and J 7 bases; bases outside gene matches: 8. This CDR3 has 15 residues.

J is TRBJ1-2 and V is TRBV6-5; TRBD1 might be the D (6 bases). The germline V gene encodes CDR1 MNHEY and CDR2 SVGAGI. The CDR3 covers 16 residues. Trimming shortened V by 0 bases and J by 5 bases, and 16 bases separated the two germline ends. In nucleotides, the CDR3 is TGTGCCAGCAGTTACTCGGACAGATCATCCCTGTATGGCTACACCTTC. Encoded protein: CASSYSDRSSLYGYTF.

CDR3 protein: CASSSPPSVTFDNEQFF. CDR3 bases: TGTGCCAGCAGCTCGCCGCCCTCAGTTACCTTCGACAATGAGCAGTTCTTC. The chain has TRBV7-2 and TRBJ2-1; D remains unclear. Trimming removed 4 bases from V and 5 bases from J, with 21 bases in between. Germline CDR1 and CDR2: SGHTA and FQGNSA. This CDR3 contains 17 residues.

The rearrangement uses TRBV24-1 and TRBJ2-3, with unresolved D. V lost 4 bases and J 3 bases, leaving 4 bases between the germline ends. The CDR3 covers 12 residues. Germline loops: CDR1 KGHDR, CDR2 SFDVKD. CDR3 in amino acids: CATSEETDTQYF. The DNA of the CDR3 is TGTGCCACCAGTGAGGAGACAGATACGCAGTATTTT.

DNA for the CDR3: TGTGCCAGCAGCCAAGAACTCAACTATGGCTACACCTTC. It specifies CASSQELNYGYTF. The rearrangement joins TRBV14 to TRBJ1-2; D gene ambiguous. V dropped 0 bases and J dropped 2 bases, with 4 bases sitting between them. Germline V CDR1 and CDR2: SGHDN, FVKESK. The CDR3 length is 13 residues.

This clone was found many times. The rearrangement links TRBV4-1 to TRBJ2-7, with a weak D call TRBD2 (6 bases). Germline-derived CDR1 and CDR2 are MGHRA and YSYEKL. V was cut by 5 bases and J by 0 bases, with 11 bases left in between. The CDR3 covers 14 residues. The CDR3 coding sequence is TGCGCCAGCAGCGACCGGGGGAACTCCTACGAGCAGTACTTC. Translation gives CASSDRGNSYEQYF.

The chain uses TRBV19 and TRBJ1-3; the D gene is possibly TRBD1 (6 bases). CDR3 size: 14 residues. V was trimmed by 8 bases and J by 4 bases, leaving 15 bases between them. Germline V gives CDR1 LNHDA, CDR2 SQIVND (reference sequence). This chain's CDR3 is CASAIQGTGNTIYF. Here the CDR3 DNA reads TGTGCCAGTGCGATACAGGGTACCGGAAACACCATATATTTT.

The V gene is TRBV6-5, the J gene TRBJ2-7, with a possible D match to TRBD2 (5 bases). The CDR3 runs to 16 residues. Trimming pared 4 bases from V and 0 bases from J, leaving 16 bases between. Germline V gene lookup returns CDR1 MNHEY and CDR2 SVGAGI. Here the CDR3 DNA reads TGTGCCAGCAGTTCCTCCGTGAGGGTAAGCTCCTACGAGCAGTACTTC. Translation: CASSSSVRVSSYEQYF.

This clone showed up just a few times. The CDR3 loop reads CASSQNGLGGDTDTQYF. The CDR3 region has the DNA TGCGCCAGCAGCCAAAATGGGTTAGGGGGCGACACAGATACGCAGTATTTT. The chain combines TRBV4-1 with TRBJ2-3; 7 bases fit TRBD1. The germline V gene has CDR1 MGHRA and CDR2 YSYEKL. CDR3 length: 17 amino acids. Germline trimming cut 2 bases from V and 2 bases from J; bases unmatched to any gene: 10.

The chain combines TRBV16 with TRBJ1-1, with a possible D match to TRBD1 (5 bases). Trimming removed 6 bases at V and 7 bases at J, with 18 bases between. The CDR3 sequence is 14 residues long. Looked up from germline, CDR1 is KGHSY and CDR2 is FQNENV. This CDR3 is CASSSRGGKIEAFF. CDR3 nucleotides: TGTGCCAGCAGTTCCCGCGGGGGTAAGATTGAAGCTTTCTTT.

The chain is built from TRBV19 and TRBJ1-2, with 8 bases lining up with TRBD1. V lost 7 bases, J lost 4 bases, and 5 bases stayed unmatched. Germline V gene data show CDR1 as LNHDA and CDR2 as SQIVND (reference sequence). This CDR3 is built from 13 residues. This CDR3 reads CASTPTGGYGYTF. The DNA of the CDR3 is TGTGCCAGTACCCCCACAGGGGGCTATGGCTACACCTTC.

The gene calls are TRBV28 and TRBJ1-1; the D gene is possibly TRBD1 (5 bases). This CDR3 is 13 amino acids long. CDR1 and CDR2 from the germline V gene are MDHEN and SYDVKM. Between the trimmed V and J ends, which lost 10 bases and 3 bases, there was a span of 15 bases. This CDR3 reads CATTDGGYTEAFF. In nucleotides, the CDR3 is TGTGCCACCACTGATGGGGGGTACACTGAAGCTTTCTTT.

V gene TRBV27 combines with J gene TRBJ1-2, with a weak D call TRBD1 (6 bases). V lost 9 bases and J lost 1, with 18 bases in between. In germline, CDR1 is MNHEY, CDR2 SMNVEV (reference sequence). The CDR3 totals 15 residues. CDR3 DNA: TGTGCCAGTAAGACGGGGGGGGGCCGTAACTATGGCTACACCTTC. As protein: CASKTGGGRNYGYTF.

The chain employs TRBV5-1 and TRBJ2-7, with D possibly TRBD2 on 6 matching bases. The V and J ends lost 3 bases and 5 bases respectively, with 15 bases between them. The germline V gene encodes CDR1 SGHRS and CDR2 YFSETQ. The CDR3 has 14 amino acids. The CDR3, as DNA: TGCGCCAGCAGCTCAGGACTACTTGTGGACGAGCAGTACTTC. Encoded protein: CASSSGLLVDEQYF.

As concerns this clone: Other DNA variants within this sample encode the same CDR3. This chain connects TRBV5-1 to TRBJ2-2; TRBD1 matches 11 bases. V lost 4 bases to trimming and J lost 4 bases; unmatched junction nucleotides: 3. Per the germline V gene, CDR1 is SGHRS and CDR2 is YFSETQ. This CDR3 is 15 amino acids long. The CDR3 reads CASSLGTGGTGELFF. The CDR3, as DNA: TGCGCCAGCAGCCTAGGGACAGGGGGCACCGGGGAGCTGTTTTTT. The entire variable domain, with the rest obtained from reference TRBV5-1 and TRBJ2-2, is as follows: KAGVTQTPRYLIKTRGQQVTLSCSPISGHRSVSWYQQTPGQGLQFLFEYFSETQRNKGNFPGRFSGRQFSNSRSEMNVSTLELGDSALYLCASSLGTGGTGELFFGEGSRLTVL.

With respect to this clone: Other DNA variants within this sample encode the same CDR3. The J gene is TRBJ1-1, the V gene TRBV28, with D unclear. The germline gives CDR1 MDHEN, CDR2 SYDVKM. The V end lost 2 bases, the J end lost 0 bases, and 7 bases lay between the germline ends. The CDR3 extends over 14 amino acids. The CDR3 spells CASSLPGMNTEAFF. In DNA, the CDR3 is TGTGCCAGCAGTTTACCCGGGATGAACACTGAAGCTTTCTTT.

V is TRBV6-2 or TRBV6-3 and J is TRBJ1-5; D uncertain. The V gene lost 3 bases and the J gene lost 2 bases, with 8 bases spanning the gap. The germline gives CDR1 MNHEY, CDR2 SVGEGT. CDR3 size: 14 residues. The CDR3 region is CASSYGLRNQPQHF. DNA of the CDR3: TGTGCCAGCAGTTATGGACTTCGCAATCAGCCCCAGCATTTT.

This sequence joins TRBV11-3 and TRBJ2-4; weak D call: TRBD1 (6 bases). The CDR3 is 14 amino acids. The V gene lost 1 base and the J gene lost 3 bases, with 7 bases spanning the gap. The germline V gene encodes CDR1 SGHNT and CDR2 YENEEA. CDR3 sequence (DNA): TGTGCCAGCAGCTTAGCAGGGGACAAAAACATTCAGTACTTC. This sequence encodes CASSLAGDKNIQYF.

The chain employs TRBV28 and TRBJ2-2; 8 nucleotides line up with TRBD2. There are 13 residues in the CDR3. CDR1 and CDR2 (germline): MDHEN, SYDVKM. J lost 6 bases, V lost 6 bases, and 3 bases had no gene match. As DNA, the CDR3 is TGTGCCAGCAGCGGGGGGGGCCCCGGGGAGCTGTTTTTT. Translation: CASSGGGPGELFF.

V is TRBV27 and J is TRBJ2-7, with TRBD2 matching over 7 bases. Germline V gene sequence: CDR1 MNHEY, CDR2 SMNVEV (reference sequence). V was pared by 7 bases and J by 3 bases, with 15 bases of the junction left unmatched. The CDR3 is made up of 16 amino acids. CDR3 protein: CASTASRDYPGYEQYF. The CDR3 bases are TGTGCCAGCACCGCATCCAGGGACTACCCTGGCTACGAGCAGTACTTC.

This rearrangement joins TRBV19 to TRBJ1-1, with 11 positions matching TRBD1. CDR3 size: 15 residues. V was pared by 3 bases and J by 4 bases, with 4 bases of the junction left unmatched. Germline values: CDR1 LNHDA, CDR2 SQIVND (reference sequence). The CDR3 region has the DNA TGTGCCAGTAGTATTTCGGGGACAGGGGGCACTGAAGCTTTCTTT. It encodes CASSISGTGGTEAFF.